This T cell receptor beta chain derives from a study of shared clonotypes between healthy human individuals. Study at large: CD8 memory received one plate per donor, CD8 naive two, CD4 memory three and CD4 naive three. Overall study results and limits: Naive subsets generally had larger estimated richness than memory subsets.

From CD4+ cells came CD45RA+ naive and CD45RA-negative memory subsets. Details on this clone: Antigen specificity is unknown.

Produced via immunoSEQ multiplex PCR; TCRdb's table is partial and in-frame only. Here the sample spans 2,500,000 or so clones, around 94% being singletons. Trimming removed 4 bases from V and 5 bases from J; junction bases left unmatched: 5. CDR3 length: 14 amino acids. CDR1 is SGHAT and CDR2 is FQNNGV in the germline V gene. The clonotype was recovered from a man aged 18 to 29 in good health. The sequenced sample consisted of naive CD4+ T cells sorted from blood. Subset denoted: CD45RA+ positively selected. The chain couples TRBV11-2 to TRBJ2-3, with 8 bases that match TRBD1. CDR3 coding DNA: TGTGCCAGCAGCTCAGGACAGGGTAGAGATACGCAGTATTTT. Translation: CASSSGQGRDTQYF.